One sample yielded the 5 T cell receptor beta chains listed below, sequenced in a study of blood T cell repertoires in COVID-19. Sequencing was performed with immunoSEQ multiplex PCR; in TCRdb, only in-frame clones are kept and a portion is missing. Among about 210,000 clones, over 60% were seen once, and the ten largest hold 7% to 8.5%. Sequenced: peripheral blood. The receptors here all came from an older woman with acute or convalescent COVID-19.

This chain uses TRBV5-1 with TRBJ2-5; D remains ambiguous. V dropped 5 bases and J dropped 1 base, with 12 bases sitting between them. CDR3 length: 14 amino acids. Germline V CDR1 and CDR2: SGHRS, YFSETQ. This CDR3 is CASRAPSLQETQYF. CDR3 bases: TGCGCCAGCAGGGCCCCTTCCCTCCAAGAGACCCAGTACTTC.

The chain links TRBV12-3 or TRBV12-4 to TRBJ2-7; D may be TRBD1 (5 bases). The CDR3 is made up of 13 amino acids. V dropped 3 bases and J dropped 0 bases, with 6 bases sitting between them. The CDR3 sequence is CASSFDSSYEQYF. As DNA, the CDR3 is TGTGCCAGCAGTTTTGACAGCTCCTACGAGCAGTACTTC.

The rearrangement links TRBV5-1 to TRBJ2-7; the match to TRBD1 covers 7 bases. CDR1 and CDR2 from the germline V gene are SGHRS and YFSETQ. The CDR3 is made up of 12 amino acids. The V segment lost 3 bases and the J segment 3 bases; nucleotides outside the gene matches: 0. CDR3 nucleotides: TGCGCCAGCAGCTGGACAGGCTACGAGCAGTACTTC. Residues: CASSWTGYEQYF. Based on the CDR3 plus reference TRBV5-1 and TRBJ2-7, the full variable domain is KAGVTQTPRYLIKTRGQQVTLSCSPISGHRSVSWYQQTPGQGLQFLFEYFSETQRNKGNFPGRFSGRQFSNSRSEMNVSTLELGDSALYLCASSWTGYEQYFGPGTRLTVT.

This clone was recorded only once. The DNA of the CDR3 is TGTGCCAGCAGCTTAGGGACAGTCTATGGCTACACCTTC. As protein: CASSLGTVYGYTF. The genes are TRBV5-4 and TRBJ1-2, with 7 bases aligning to TRBD1. The CDR3 totals 13 residues. Germline trimming cut 2 bases from V and 4 bases from J; bases unmatched to any gene: 2. The germline gives CDR1 SGHNT, CDR2 YYREEE (reference sequence).

The gene calls are TRBV19 and TRBJ1-5; a possible D gene is TRBD1 (5 bases). The CDR3 consists of 16 residues. Trimming pared 2 bases from V and 7 bases from J, leaving 18 bases between. Germline V gives CDR1 LNHDA, CDR2 SQIVND (reference sequence). Written as DNA, the CDR3 is TGTGCCAGTAGTATATGGGGGGGGAGGTCGAACCAGCCCCAGCATTTT. It translates to CASSIWGGRSNQPQHF.